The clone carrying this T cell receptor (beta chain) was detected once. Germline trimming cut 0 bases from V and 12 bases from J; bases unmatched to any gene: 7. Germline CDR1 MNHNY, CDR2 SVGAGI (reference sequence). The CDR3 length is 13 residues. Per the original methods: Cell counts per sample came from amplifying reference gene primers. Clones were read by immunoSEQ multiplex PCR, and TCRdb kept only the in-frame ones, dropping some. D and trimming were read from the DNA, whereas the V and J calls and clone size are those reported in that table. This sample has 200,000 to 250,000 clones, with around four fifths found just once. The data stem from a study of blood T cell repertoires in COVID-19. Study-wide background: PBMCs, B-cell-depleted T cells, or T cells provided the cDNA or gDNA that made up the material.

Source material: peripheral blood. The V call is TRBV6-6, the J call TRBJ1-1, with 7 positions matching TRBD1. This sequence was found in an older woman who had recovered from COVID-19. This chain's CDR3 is CASSYSRGQGTFF. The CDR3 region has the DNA TGTGCCAGCAGTTACTCTAGGGGGCAGGGTACTTTCTTT.